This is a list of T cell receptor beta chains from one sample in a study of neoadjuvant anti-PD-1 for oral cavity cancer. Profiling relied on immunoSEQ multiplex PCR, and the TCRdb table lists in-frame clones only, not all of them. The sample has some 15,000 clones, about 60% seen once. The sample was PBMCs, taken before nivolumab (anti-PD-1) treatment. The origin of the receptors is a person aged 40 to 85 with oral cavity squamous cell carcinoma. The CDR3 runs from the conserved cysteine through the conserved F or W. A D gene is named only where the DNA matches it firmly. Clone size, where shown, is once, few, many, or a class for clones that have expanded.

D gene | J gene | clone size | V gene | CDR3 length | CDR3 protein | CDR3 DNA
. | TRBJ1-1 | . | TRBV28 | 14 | CASSSMEGFTEAFF | TGTGCCAGCAGCTCAATGGAGGGGTTCACTGAAGCTTTCTTT
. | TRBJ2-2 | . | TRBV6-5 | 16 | CASSYSTLLATGELFF | TGTGCCAGCAGTTACTCGACCCTCCTTGCCACCGGGGAGCTGTTTTTT
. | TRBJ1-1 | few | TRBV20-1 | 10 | CSAANLEAFF | TGCAGTGCAGCAAACTTAGAAGCTTTCTTT
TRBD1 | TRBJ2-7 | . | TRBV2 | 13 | CASSVTGVYEQYF | TGTGCCAGCAGTGTTACAGGGGTATACGAGCAGTACTTC
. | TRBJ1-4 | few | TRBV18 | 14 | CASSLSLGDEKLFF | TGTGCCAGCTCCCTCAGCTTAGGGGATGAAAAACTGTTTTTT
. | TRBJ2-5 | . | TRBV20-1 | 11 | CSATAGETQYF | TGCAGTGCTACAGCTGGGGAGACCCAGTACTTC
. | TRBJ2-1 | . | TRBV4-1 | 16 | CASSQETLRSYNEQFF | TGCGCCAGCAGCCAAGAAACACTACGGTCCTACAATGAGCAGTTCTTC
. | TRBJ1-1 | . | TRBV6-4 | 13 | CASSDRQNTEAFF | TGTGCCAGCAGTGACAGGCAGAACACTGAAGCTTTCTTT
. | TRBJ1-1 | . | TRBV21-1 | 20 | CASSNLGGTGEFQMNTEAFF | TGTGCCAGCAGCAATCTTGGGGGGACAGGGGAATTCCAGATGAACACTGAAGCTTTCTTT
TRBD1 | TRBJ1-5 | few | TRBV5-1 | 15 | CASSLGGTANQPQHF | TGCGCCAGCAGCTTGGGCGGGACAGCCAATCAGCCCCAGCATTTT
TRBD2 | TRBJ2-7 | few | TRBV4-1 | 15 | CASSPPLAGPYEQYF | TGCGCCAGCAGCCCCCCGCTAGCGGGTCCCTACGAGCAGTACTTC
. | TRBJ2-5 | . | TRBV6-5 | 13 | CASSYPGAMTQYF | TGTGCCAGCAGTTACCCGGGGGCGATGACCCAGTACTTC
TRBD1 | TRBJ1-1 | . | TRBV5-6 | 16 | CASSSRQGARGTEAFF | TGTGCCAGCAGCTCTCGACAGGGGGCTCGGGGGACTGAAGCTTTCTTT
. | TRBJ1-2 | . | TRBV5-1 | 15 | CASSLEVGRDYGYTF | TGCGCCAGCAGCTTGGAAGTGGGCAGGGACTATGGCTACACCTTC
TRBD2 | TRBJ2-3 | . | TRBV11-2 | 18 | CASSLIEASGTSTDTQYF | TGTGCCAGCAGCTTAATAGAGGCTAGCGGGACGAGCACAGATACGCAGTATTTT
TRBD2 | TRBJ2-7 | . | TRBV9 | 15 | CASSLTARGGSEQYF | TGTGCCAGCAGCCTCACTGCTCGGGGGGGTTCAGAACAGTACTTC
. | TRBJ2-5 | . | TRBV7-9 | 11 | CASTIGETQYF | TGTGCCAGCACCATTGGCGAGACCCAGTACTTC
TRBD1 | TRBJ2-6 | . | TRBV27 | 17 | CASTSAGGRAGANVLTF | TGTGCCAGCACCTCGGCAGGGGGCCGGGCTGGGGCCAACGTCCTGACTTTC
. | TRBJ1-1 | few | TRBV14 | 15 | CASSLSGGGGTEAFF | TGTGCCAGCAGCCTAAGCGGAGGAGGGGGCACTGAAGCTTTCTTT
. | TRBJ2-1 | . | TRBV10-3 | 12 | CAITDDPEKQFF | TGTGCCATCACTGACGACCCTGAGAAGCAGTTCTTC
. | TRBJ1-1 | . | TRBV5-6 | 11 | CASSLEPEAFF | TGTGCCAGCAGCTTGGAACCTGAAGCTTTCTTT
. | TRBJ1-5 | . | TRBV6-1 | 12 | CASSVQSRPQHF | TGTGCCAGCAGTGTGCAGAGTAGGCCCCAGCATTTT
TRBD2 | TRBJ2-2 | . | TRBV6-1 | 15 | CASSEGLGTTGELFF | TGTGCCAGCAGTGAGGGACTAGGAACCACCGGGGAGCTGTTTTTT
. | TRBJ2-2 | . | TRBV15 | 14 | CATSRDLNTGELFF | TGTGCCACCAGCAGGGACTTAAACACCGGGGAGCTGTTTTTT